This T cell receptor (beta chain) was observed in a study of identical twins. Study findings and constraints: The study reached conclusions through statistical analysis that was cross-sectional, not following the same donors. Abundant beta clonotypes from cord blood had fewer insertions, unlike memory repertoires, which showed none.

With template switching, a universal primer site was added, and the cDNA carried unique molecular identifiers. From the 5' RACE reads, TCRdb called clonotypes with MiXCR, one entry per CDR3 protein. The data hold 600,000 to 700,000 distinct CDR3 sequences, with around 20% observed a single time. Comment on this clonotype: Its cognate antigen is unknown.

These same data were also listed under a study on T cells expressing NK-cell markers. From that report: Seropositivity for HCMV was found in most of the eight sequenced donors, with one seronegative.

Sequencing was carried out using PBMCs. The sequence was obtained from a woman younger than 30 in good health.

The CDR3 DNA is TGTGCCAGCAGCTTAAACCGACAGGAGCAGTTCTTC. Translated: CASSLNRQEQFF. The chain is built from TRBV7-4 and TRBJ2-1, with a weak D call TRBD1 (5 bases). The CDR3 has 12 amino acids. Trimming pared 2 bases from V and 10 bases from J, leaving 9 bases between. The germline CDR1 and CDR2 sequences are SGHVT and SQSDAQ.